These T cell receptor beta chains were read from a single sample in a study of early T cells in non-severe SARS-CoV-2 infection. TCRdb processed the 5' RACE reads anew with MiXCR; each CDR3 protein has one entry. In the table there are tens of thousands of distinct CDR3 sequences, less than 5.5% of which are singletons. Sequenced input: whole blood. All receptors come from an adult who was a healthcare worker with PCR-confirmed SARS-CoV-2 infection or an uninfected control (not recorded which). Both conserved end residues are trimmed from each CDR3.

j_gene | v_gene | CDR3aa
TRBJ2-3 | TRBV4-1 | ASSQELRGSDTQY
TRBJ2-1 | TRBV2 | ASSPMGVNEQF
TRBJ2-7 | TRBV20-1 | SANPGLATVSLGNEQY
TRBJ2-2 | TRBV29-1 | SVTSSANTGELF
TRBJ1-1 | TRBV29-1 | SAGVTATNTEAF
TRBJ2-1 | TRBV3-1 | ASRRNNEQF
TRBJ2-2 | TRBV18 | ASSETAGGTGELF
TRBJ1-4 | TRBV23-1 | ASIPSGTGDEKLF
TRBJ2-7 | TRBV20-1 | SARDLSGGLYEQY
TRBJ2-6 | TRBV28 | ASSEGYSGANVLT
TRBJ2-7 | TRBV7-6 | ASSLEAGGDEQY
TRBJ2-1 | TRBV3-1 | ASSQGGGTAEF
TRBJ2-1 | TRBV5-4 | ASSLGGTSGRVGEQF
TRBJ2-1 | TRBV15 | ATTLGLAGNEQF
TRBJ1-3 | TRBV3-1 | ASSPTQGAGNTIY
TRBJ2-7 | TRBV12-3/TRBV12-4 | ASSLTSLEQY
TRBJ2-5 | TRBV19 | ASSSQVQETQY
TRBJ2-1 | TRBV10-2 | ASSTGTSRESSYNEQF
TRBJ2-3 | TRBV5-4 | ASSLVSQGLDTQY
TRBJ1-3 | TRBV27 | ASGMRSSGNTIY
TRBJ2-5 | TRBV20-1 | SARDSTVETQY
TRBJ2-5 | TRBV5-1 | ASSLSWGGDQETQY
TRBJ2-7 | TRBV29-1 | SVSVTGAVEQY
TRBJ1-4 | TRBV7-9 | ASSRADPNEKLF
TRBJ2-5 | TRBV2 | ASSGRAETQY
TRBJ2-7 | TRBV10-3 | AISGTGGYEQY
TRBJ1-1 | TRBV24-1 | ATSDFAGQAF
TRBJ1-2 | TRBV19 | ASSRRDSHGYT
TRBJ2-5 | TRBV20-1 | SARRETQY
TRBJ2-7 | TRBV3-1 | ASSHSGTHYEQY
TRBJ1-1 | TRBV7-9 | ASSLGQKIEAF
TRBJ2-7 | TRBV15 | ATSRNRGPSAYEQY
TRBJ2-1 | TRBV7-2 | ASSLPGGSYNEQF
TRBJ2-7 | TRBV20-1 | SARESSSYEQY
TRBJ2-2 | TRBV6-5 | ASSYGINTGELF
TRBJ2-7 | TRBV12-3/TRBV12-4 | ASSTKQGDEQY
TRBJ2-1 | TRBV5-8 | ASSPMASALFGNEQF
TRBJ2-3 | TRBV18 | ASSPKRQTSTDTQY
TRBJ1-1 | TRBV19 | ASSIGHLSRNTEAF
TRBJ2-1 | TRBV20-1 | SATDSLAGGPNEQF
TRBJ2-1 | TRBV20-1 | SARDIGEIVDEQF
TRBJ2-1 | TRBV29-1 | SVVGGGRYNEQF
TRBJ2-7 | TRBV6-6 | ASSAHEPQGEQY
TRBJ1-1 | TRBV20-1 | SGDNIAEAF
TRBJ1-1 | TRBV12-3/TRBV12-4 | ASSSGQGAAEAF